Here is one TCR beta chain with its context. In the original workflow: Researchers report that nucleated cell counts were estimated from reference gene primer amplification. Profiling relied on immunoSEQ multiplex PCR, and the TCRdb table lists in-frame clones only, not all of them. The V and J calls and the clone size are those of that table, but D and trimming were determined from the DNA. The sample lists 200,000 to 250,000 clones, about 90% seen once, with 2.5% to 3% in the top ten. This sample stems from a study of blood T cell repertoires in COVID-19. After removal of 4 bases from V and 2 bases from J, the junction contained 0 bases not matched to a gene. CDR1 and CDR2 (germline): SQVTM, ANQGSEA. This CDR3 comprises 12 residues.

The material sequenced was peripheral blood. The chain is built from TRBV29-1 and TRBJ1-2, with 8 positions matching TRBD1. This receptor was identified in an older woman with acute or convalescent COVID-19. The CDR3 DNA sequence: TGCAGCGTTGGGGACAGGAACTATGGCTACACCTTC. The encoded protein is CSVGDRNYGYTF.